This TCR beta chain was sequenced for a study of neurological immune-mediated disorders. CDR1 DFQATT and CDR2 SNEGSKA come from the germline V gene (reference sequence). The CDR3 totals 14 residues. J gave up 6 bases and V 2 bases, and 7 bases lay outside the gene matches. Sequencing runs each yielded over 200 million TCR-beta sequences from 15-18 subjects. MiXCR, run by TCRdb on the 5' RACE reads, gives a single entry per CDR3 protein. The sample lists roughly 21,000 distinct CDR3 sequences; around 16% were seen once. This clonotype was observed many times. Sequencing used PBMCs. The origin of this receptor is a female donor with HTLV-1-associated myelopathy (HAM/TSP). The rearrangement uses TRBV20-1 and TRBJ2-3; 8 nucleotides align to TRBD2. This chain's CDR3 is CSARSEREYDTQYF. The DNA of the CDR3 is TGCAGTGCTAGAAGCGAGCGGGAGTATGATACGCAGTATTTT.